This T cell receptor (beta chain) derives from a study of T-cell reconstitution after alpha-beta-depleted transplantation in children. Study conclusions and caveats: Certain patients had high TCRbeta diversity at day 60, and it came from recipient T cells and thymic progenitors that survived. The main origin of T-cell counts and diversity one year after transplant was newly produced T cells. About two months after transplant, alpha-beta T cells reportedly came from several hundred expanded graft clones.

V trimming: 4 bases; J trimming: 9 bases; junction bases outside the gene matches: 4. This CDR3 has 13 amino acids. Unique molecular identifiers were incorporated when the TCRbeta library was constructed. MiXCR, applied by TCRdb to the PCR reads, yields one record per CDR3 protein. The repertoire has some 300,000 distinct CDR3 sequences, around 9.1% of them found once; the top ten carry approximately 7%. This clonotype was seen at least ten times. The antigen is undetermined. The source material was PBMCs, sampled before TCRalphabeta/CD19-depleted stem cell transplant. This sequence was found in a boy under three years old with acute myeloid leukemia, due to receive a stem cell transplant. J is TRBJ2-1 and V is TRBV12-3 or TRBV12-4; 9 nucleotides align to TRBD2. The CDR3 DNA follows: TGTGCCAGCAGTTCCGGGACTAGCAGTGAGCAGTTCTTC. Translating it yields CASSSGTSSEQFF.